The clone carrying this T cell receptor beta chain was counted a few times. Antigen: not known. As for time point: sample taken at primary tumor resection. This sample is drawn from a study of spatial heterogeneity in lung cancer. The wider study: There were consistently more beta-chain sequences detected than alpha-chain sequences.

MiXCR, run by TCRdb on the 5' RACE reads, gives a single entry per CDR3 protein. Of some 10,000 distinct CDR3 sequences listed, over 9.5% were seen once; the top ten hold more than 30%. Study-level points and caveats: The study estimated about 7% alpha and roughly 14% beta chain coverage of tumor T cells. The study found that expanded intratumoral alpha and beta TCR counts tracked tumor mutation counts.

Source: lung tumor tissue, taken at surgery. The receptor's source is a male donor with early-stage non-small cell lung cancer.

CDR3 in DNA: TGTGCCAGCAAAGAATGGACAGCAAGCAATCAGCCCCAGCATTTT. This translates into CASKEWTASNQPQHF. This chain links TRBV6-1 with TRBJ1-5; weak D call: TRBD1 (6 bases). From germline, CDR1 is MNHNS and CDR2 SASEGT. The V gene lost 7 bases and the J gene lost 1 base, with 14 bases spanning the gap. The CDR3 has 15 residues.